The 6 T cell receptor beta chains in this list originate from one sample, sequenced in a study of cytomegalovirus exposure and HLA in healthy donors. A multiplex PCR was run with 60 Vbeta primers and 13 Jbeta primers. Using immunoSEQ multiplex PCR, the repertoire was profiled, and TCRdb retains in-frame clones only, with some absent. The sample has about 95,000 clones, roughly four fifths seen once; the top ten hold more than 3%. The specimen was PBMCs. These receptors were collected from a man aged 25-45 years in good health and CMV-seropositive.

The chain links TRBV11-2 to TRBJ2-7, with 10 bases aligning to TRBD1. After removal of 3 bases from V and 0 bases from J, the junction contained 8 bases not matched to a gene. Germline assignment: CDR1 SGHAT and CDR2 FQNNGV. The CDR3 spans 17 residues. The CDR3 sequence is CASSLTGGLPSSYEQYF. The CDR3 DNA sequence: TGTGCCAGCAGCTTGACAGGGGGCCTTCCAAGCTCCTACGAGCAGTACTTC.

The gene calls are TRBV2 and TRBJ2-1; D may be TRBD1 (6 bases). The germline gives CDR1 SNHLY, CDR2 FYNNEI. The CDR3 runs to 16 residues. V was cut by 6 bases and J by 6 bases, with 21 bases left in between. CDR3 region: CASSLDTGLGANEQFF. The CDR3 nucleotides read TGTGCCAGCAGCCTAGACACAGGGCTAGGGGCCAATGAGCAGTTCTTC.

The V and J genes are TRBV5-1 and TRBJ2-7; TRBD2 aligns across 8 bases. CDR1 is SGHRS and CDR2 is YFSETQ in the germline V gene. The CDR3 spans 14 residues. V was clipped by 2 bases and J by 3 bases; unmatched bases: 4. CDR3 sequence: CASSFSRGGYEQYF. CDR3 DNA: TGCGCCAGCAGCTTCTCCCGGGGGGGCTACGAGCAGTACTTC.

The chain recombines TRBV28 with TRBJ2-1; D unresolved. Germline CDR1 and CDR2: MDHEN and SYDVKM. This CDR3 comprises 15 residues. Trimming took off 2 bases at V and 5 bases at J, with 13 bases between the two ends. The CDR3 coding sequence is TGTGCCAGCAGTTTAGGCGGCCCCTCTCACAATGAGCAGTTCTTC. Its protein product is CASSLGGPSHNEQFF.

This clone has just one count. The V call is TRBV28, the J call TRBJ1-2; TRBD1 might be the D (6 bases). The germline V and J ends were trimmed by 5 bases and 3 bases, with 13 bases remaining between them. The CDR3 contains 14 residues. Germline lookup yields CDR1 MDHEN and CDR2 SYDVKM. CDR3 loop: CASSNQGQYYGYTF. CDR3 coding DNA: TGTGCCAGCAGTAACCAAGGACAGTACTATGGCTACACCTTC.

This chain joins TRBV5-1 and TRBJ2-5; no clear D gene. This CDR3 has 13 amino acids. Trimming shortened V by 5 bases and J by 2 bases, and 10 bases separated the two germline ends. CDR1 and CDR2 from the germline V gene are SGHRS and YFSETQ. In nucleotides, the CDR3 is TGCGCCAGCAGGTTGACTCCTCAAGAGACCCAGTACTTC. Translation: CASRLTPQETQYF. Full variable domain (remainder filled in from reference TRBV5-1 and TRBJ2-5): KAGVTQTPRYLIKTRGQQVTLSCSPISGHRSVSWYQQTPGQGLQFLFEYFSETQRNKGNFPGRFSGRQFSNSRSEMNVSTLELGDSALYLCASRLTPQETQYFGPGTRLLVL.